This T cell receptor beta chain was sequenced during a study of blood T cell repertoires in COVID-19. Background on the study: From the United States, Italy and Spain came samples of acute and convalescent COVID-19. T cells, B-cell-depleted T cells, or PBMCs supplied cDNA or gDNA.

The V gene's germline CDR1 is SGHVS and CDR2 FNYEAQ. The CDR3 sequence is 13 residues long. With 5 bases clipped from V and 5 bases from J, the junction kept 5 bases outside the gene matches. In the authors' methods: Estimates of nucleated cell counts were drawn from the amplification of reference gene primers. Libraries were prepared by immunoSEQ multiplex PCR; TCRdb keeps only in-frame clonotypes and omits some of them. The V and J calls and clone size come from that table; D and trimming were worked out from the DNA. The sample holds more than 95,000 clones; 85% to 90% are singletons and the top ten take more than 4.5%.

The sequence derives from a human donor in a cohort sampled during active COVID-19. The sample consisted of peripheral blood. The J gene is TRBJ2-5, the V gene TRBV7-6; 7 bases are a match to TRBD2. Here the CDR3 reads CASSKTSPETQYF. The CDR3 DNA reads TGTGCCAGCAGCAAGACTAGCCCCGAGACCCAGTACTTC.